This is a list of T cell receptor beta chains from one sample in a study of graft-versus-host responses after intestinal transplantation. No antigen is known for these receptors. Method: immunoSEQ multiplex PCR; TCRdb's copy keeps in-frame clones and lacks some. The data hold roughly 99,000 clones, with about 87% observed a single time. The specimen comprised unstimulated CD4+ T cells sorted from spleen or lymph node cells, sampled before transplant. All receptors derive from a human donor who was the organ donor for an intestinal transplant. Both conserved end residues are trimmed from each CDR3.

cdr3_length: 17; j_call: TRBJ2-6; v_call: TRBV9; cdr3_aa: ASSVVARGPNSGANVLT
cdr3_length: 12; j_call: TRBJ1-6; v_call: TRBV7-9; cdr3_aa: ASSPDSWNSPLH
cdr3_length: 13; j_call: TRBJ2-1; v_call: TRBV5-1; cdr3_aa: ASSLGGGSYNEQF
cdr3_length: 12; j_call: TRBJ2-7; v_call: TRBV25-1; cdr3_aa: ASSLTSGSYEQY
cdr3_length: 11; j_call: TRBJ2-3; v_call: TRBV5-1; cdr3_aa: ASSWISTDTQY
cdr3_length: 13; j_call: TRBJ2-7; v_call: TRBV5-1; cdr3_aa: ASSWDSGSSYEQY
cdr3_length: 11; j_call: TRBJ2-3; v_call: TRBV11-2; cdr3_aa: ATRLIATDTQY
cdr3_length: 9; j_call: TRBJ2-4; v_call: TRBV20-1; cdr3_aa: SARDVDIQY
cdr3_length: 11; j_call: TRBJ2-7; v_call: TRBV6-5; cdr3_aa: ASNPDALREQY
cdr3_length: 14; j_call: TRBJ1-3; v_call: TRBV27; cdr3_aa: ASSLSGTGAGNTIY
cdr3_length: 9; j_call: TRBJ2-5; v_call: TRBV29-1; cdr3_aa: SCRGEETQY
cdr3_length: 9; j_call: TRBJ2-3; v_call: TRBV2; cdr3_aa: ASSEPDTQY
cdr3_length: 10; j_call: TRBJ1-2; v_call: TRBV15; cdr3_aa: ATSRGDYGYT
cdr3_length: 11; j_call: TRBJ1-4; v_call: TRBV15; cdr3_aa: ATSERVGEKLF
cdr3_length: 12; j_call: TRBJ2-1; v_call: TRBV5-4; cdr3_aa: ASSSAGGPDEQF
cdr3_length: 15; j_call: TRBJ2-1; v_call: TRBV18; cdr3_aa: ASSPPTGGGSNNEQF
cdr3_length: 12; j_call: TRBJ1-1; v_call: TRBV7-9; cdr3_aa: ASSHTGFSTEAF
cdr3_length: 14; j_call: TRBJ2-7; v_call: TRBV5-1; cdr3_aa: ASSLTWDRDPYEQY
cdr3_length: 10; j_call: TRBJ1-2; v_call: TRBV7-9; cdr3_aa: ASSLDAGAYT
cdr3_length: 10; j_call: TRBJ1-1; v_call: TRBV28; cdr3_aa: ASSRLNTEAF
cdr3_length: 13; j_call: TRBJ1-1; v_call: TRBV18; cdr3_aa: ASSPPERANTEAF
cdr3_length: 12; j_call: TRBJ2-5; v_call: TRBV18; cdr3_aa: ASSRLANQETQY
cdr3_length: 12; j_call: .; v_call: TRBV19; cdr3_aa: ASSTGQGKNEQY
cdr3_length: 11; j_call: TRBJ2-1; v_call: TRBV29-1; cdr3_aa: SVRLAGGVEQF
cdr3_length: 13; j_call: TRBJ2-7; v_call: TRBV19; cdr3_aa: ASRGIAGEAHEQY
cdr3_length: 13; j_call: TRBJ1-2; v_call: TRBV10-1; cdr3_aa: ASSNPGTGRYGYT
cdr3_length: 13; j_call: TRBJ1-5; v_call: TRBV28; cdr3_aa: ASRGQLYSNQPQH
cdr3_length: 13; j_call: .; v_call: TRBV7-3; cdr3_aa: ASSLTGYVPHEQY
cdr3_length: 13; j_call: TRBJ1-2; v_call: TRBV5-1; cdr3_aa: ASSLAVGKPYGYT
cdr3_length: 16; j_call: TRBJ2-1; v_call: TRBV19; cdr3_aa: ASSIGLLASSSYNEQF
cdr3_length: 11; j_call: TRBJ1-2; v_call: TRBV21-1; cdr3_aa: ASSKAGGYGYT
cdr3_length: 10; j_call: TRBJ2-7; v_call: TRBV5-6; cdr3_aa: ASSPGSYEQY
cdr3_length: 11; j_call: TRBJ1-1; v_call: TRBV28; cdr3_aa: ASSRQPNTEAF
cdr3_length: 14; j_call: TRBJ2-2; v_call: TRBV27; cdr3_aa: ASSSPRQGRGGELF
cdr3_length: 16; j_call: TRBJ2-3; v_call: TRBV7-2; cdr3_aa: ASSSGLIAGGYADTQY
cdr3_length: 13; j_call: TRBJ2-2; v_call: TRBV9; cdr3_aa: ASSQGQRYTGELF
cdr3_length: 13; j_call: TRBJ2-7; v_call: TRBV6-5; cdr3_aa: ASSYFGGLGYEQY
cdr3_length: 12; j_call: TRBJ2-7; v_call: TRBV27; cdr3_aa: ASSLNRGSYEQY
cdr3_length: 13; j_call: TRBJ2-3; v_call: TRBV9; cdr3_aa: ASSASGGSTDTQY
cdr3_length: 11; j_call: TRBJ1-1; v_call: TRBV5-4; cdr3_aa: ASSPGGGSEAF
cdr3_length: 10; j_call: TRBJ2-7; v_call: TRBV29-1; cdr3_aa: SVGTSGYEQY
cdr3_length: 12; j_call: TRBJ2-3; v_call: TRBV6-1; cdr3_aa: ASRTGSMSDTQY